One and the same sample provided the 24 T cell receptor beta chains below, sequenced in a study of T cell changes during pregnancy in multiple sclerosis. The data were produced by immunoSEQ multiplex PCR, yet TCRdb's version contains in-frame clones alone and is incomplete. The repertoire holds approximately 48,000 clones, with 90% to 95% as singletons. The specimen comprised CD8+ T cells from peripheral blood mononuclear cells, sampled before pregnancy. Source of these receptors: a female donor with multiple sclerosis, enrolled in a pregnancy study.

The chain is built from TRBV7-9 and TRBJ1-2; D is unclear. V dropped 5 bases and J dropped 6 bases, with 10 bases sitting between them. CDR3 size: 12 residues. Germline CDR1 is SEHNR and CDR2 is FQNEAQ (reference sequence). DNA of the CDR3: TGTGCCAGCAGCCCCGGCGGGAATGGCTACACCTTC. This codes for CASSPGGNGYTF.

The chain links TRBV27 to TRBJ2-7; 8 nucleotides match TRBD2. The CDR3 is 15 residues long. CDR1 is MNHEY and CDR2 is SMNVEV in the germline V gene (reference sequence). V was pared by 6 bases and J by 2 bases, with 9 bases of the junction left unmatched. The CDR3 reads CASSIVGREAYEQYF. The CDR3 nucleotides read TGTGCCAGCAGCATCGTCGGGAGGGAGGCCTACGAGCAGTACTTC.

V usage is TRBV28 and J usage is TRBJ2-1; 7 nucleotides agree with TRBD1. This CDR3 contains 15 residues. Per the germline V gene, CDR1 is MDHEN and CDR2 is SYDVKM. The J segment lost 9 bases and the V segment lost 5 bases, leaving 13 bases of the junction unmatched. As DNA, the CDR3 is TGTGCCAGCAGTCTCATACTGGGACAGAACCGTGAGCAGTTCTTC. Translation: CASSLILGQNREQFF.

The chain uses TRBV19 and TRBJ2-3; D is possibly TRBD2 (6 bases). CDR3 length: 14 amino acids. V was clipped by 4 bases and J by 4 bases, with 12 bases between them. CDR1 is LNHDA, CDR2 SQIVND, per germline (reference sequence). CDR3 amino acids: CASSTRLGSDTQYF. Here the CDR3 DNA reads TGTGCCAGTAGTACTCGACTAGGTTCAGATACGCAGTATTTT.

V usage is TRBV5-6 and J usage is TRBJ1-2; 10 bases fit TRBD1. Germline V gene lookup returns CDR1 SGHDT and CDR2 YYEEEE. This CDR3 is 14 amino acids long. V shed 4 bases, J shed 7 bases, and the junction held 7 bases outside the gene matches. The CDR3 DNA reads TGTGCCAGCAGCCACAGACAGGGGGCGAGTGGCTACACCTTC. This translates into CASSHRQGASGYTF. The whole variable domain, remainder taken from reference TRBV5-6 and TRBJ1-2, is DAGVTQSPTHLIKTRGQQVTLRCSPKSGHDTVSWYQQALGQGPQFIFQYYEEEERQRGNFPDRFSGHQFPNYSSELNVNALLLGDSALYLCASSHRQGASGYTFGSGTRLTVV.

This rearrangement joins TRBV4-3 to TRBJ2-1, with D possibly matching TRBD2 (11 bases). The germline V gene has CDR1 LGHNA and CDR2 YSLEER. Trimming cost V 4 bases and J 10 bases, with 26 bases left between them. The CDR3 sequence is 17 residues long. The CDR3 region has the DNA TGCGCCAGCAGCCTCTGGGACAGGGGCCTAGCGGGAGGAGAGCAGTTCTTC. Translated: CASSLWDRGLAGGEQFF.

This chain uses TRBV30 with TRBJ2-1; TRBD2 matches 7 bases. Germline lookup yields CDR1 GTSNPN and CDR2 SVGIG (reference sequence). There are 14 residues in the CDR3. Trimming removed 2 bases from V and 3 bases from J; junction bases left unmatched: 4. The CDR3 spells CAWSWLADYNEQFF. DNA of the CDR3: TGTGCCTGGAGTTGGCTAGCGGACTACAATGAGCAGTTCTTC.

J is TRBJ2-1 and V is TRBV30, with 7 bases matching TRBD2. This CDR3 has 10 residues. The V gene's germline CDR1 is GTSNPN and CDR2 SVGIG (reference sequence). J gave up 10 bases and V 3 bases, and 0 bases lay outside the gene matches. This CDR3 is CAWRRGEQFF. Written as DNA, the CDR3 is TGTGCCTGGAGGCGGGGGGAGCAGTTCTTC.

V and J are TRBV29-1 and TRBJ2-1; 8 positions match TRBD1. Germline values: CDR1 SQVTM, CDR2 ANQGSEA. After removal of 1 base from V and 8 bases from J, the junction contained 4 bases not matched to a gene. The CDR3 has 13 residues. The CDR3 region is CSVEGDRIDEQFF. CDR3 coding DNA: TGCAGCGTTGAAGGGGACAGGATCGATGAGCAGTTCTTC.

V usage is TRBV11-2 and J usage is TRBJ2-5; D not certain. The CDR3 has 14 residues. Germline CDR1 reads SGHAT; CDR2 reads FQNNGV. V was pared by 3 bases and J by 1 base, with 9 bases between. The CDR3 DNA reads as TGTGCCAGCAGCTTTATCGGTTTCCAAGAGACCCAGTACTTC. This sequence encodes CASSFIGFQETQYF.

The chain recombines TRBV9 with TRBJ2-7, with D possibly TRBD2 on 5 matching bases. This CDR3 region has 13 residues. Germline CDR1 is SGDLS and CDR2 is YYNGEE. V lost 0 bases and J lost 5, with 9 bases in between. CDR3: CASSVETKDEQYF. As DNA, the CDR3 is TGTGCCAGCAGCGTAGAGACTAAAGACGAGCAGTACTTC.

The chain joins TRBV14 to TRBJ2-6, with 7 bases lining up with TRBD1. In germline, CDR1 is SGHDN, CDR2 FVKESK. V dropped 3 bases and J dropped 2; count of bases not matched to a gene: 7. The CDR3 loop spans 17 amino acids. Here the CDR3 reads CASSHPTRGTGANVLTF. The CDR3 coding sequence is TGTGCCAGCAGCCACCCTACCAGGGGGACTGGGGCCAACGTCCTGACTTTC.

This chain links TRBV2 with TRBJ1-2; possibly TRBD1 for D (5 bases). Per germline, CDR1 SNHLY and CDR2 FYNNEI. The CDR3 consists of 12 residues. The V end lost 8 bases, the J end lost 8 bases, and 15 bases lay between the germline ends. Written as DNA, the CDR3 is TGTGCCAGCGGAGGAGGGGTGAGGGGCTACACCTTC. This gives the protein CASGGGVRGYTF.

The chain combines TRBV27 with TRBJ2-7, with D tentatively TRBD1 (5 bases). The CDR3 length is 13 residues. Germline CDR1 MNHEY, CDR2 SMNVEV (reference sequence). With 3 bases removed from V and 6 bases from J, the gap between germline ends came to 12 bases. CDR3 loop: CASSLTAKGEQYF. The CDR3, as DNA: TGTGCCAGCAGTTTGACAGCAAAAGGCGAGCAGTACTTC.

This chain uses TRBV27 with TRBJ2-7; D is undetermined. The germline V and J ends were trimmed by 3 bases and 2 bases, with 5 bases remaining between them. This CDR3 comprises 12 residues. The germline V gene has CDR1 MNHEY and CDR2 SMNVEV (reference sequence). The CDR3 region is CASSLPAYEQYF. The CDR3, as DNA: TGTGCCAGCAGTTTGCCAGCCTACGAGCAGTACTTC.

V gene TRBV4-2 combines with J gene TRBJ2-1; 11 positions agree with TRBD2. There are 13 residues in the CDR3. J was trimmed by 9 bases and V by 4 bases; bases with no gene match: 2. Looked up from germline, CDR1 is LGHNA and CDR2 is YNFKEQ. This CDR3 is CASSLGTSGEQFF. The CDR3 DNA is TGTGCCAGCAGCCTGGGGACTAGCGGTGAGCAGTTCTTC.

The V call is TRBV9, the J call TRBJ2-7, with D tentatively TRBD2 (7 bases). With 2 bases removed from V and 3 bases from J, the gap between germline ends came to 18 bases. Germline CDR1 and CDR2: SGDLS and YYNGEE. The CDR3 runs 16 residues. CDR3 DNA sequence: TGTGCCAGCAGCGTCGAGGGGGGGGCGAAGATCTACGAGCAGTACTTC. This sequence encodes CASSVEGGAKIYEQYF.

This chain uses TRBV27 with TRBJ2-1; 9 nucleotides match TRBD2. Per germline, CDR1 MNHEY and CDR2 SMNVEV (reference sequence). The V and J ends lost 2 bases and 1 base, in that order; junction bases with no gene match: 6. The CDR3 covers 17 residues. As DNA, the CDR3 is TGTGCCAGCAGTTTAGGATATAGCGGGGGTTCCTACAATGAGCAGTTCTTC. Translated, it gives CASSLGYSGGSYNEQFF.

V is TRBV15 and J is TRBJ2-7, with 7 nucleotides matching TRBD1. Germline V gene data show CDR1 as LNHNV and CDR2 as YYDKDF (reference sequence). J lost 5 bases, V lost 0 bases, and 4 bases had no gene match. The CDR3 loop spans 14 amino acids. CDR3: CATSRERGRDEQYF. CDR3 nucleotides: TGTGCCACCAGCAGAGAAAGGGGGCGCGACGAGCAGTACTTC.

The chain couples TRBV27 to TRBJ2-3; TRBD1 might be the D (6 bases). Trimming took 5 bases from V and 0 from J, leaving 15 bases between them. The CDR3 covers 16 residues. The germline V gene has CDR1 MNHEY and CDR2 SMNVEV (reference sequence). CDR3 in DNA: TGTGCCAGCAGTAAAACAGGGTTCTCAAGCACAGATACGCAGTATTTT. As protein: CASSKTGFSSTDTQYF.

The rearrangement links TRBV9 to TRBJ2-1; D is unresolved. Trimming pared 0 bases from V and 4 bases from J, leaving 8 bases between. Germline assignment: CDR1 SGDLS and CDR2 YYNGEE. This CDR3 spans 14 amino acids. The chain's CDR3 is CASSVAEPYNEQFF. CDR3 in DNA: TGTGCCAGCAGCGTAGCGGAGCCGTACAATGAGCAGTTCTTC.

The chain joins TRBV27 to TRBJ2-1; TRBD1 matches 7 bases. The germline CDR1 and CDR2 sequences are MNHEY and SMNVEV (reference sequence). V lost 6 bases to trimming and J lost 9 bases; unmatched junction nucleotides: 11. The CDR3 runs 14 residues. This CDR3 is CASSQIDRAGEQFF. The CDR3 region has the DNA TGTGCCAGCAGCCAGATAGACAGGGCCGGTGAGCAGTTCTTC.

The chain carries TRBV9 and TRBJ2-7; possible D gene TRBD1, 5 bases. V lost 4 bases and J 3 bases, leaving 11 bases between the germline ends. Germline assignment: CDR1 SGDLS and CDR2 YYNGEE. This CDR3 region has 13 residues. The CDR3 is CASSPDRHYEQYF. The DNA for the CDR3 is TGTGCCAGCAGCCCAGACAGACACTACGAGCAGTACTTC.

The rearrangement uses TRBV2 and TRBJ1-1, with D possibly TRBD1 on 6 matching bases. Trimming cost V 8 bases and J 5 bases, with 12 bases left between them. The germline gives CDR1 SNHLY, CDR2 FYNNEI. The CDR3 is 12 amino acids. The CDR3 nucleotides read TGTGCCAGCGTGGGGGGGCATACTGAAGCTTTCTTT. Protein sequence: CASVGGHTEAFF.